The T cell receptor (beta chain) described here comes from a study of blood T cells in healthy people across ages. Study observations and caveats: Lack of knowledge of donor CMV status possibly confounded expanded clonotype changes. While age rose, TCR beta diversity per million T cells dropped in a roughly linear way.

CDR1 is SNHLY, CDR2 FYNNEI, per germline. Trimming shortened V by 6 bases and J by 4 bases, and 12 bases separated the two germline ends. The CDR3 is made up of 13 amino acids. On this clonotype: What it binds is unknown.

Primers used in a second PCR of about 7 to 12 cycles were a sample-barcoded 5' primer and a J-beta primer mix. MiXCR was run by TCRdb on the 5' RACE reads, yielding one entry per CDR3 protein. The sample includes hundreds of thousands of distinct CDR3 sequences, approximately 55% of them seen just once. V and J are TRBV2 and TRBJ1-1; D perhaps matches TRBD1 (5 bases). The receptor was isolated from a man older than 75 in good health. The sample consisted of blood. CDR3 residues: CASRSKGITEAFF. The CDR3 nucleotides are TGTGCCAGCAGAAGTAAGGGGATCACTGAAGCTTTCTTT.